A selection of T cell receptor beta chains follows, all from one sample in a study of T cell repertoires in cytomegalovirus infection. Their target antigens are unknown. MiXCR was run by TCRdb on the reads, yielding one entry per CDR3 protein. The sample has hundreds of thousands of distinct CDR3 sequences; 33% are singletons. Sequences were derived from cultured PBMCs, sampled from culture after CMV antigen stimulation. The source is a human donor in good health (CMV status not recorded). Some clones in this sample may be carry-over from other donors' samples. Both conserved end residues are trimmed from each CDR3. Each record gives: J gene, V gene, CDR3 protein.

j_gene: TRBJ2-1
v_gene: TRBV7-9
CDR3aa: ASSRRDTTYNEQF

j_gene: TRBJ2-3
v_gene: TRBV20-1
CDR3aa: SAARIGSAHTDTQY

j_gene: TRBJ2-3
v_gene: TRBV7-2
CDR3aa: AGGDTQY

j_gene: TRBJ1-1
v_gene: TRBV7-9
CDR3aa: ASSLALGVNTEAF

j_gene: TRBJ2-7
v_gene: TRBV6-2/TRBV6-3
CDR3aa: ASKTPFVEGLSRPYEQY

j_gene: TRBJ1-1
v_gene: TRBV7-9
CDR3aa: ASSPGGRGNTEAF

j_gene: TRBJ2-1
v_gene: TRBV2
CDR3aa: ASVEFRGSSYNEQF

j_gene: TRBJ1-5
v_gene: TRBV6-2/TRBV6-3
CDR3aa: ASSYQGQQPQH

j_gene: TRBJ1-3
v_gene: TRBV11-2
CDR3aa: ASSSGTGYGNTIY

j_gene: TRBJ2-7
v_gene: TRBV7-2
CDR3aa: ASSPTGPAGEQY